This T cell receptor beta chain was sequenced during a study of graft-versus-host responses after intestinal transplantation. Only in-frame clones appear in the TCRdb table, and some are missing; sequencing was by immunoSEQ multiplex PCR. The table lists 35,000 to 50,000 clones, roughly 93% of them singletons. The germline gives CDR1 MGHRA, CDR2 YSYEKL. V lost 6 bases and J lost 0, with 17 bases in between. The CDR3 runs 16 residues. For this clone: Its matching antigen is unknown.

This clonotype was sampled from a human donor who was the organ donor for an intestinal transplant. Sequencing used unstimulated CD8+ T cells sorted from spleen or lymph node cells, obtained before transplant. The V call is TRBV4-1, the J call TRBJ2-5; D perhaps matches TRBD1 (6 bases). Here the CDR3 reads CASRRRGGQYQETQYF. CDR3 nucleotide sequence: TGCGCCAGCAGGCGACGTGGGGGCCAGTACCAAGAGACCCAGTACTTC.